This is a list of T cell receptor beta chains from one sample in a study of blood T cell repertoires in COVID-19. Measured with immunoSEQ multiplex PCR; TCRdb has only the in-frame clones, and not every one. Among around 93,000 clones listed, 85% to 90% were seen once. The source material was peripheral blood. The receptors derive from a human donor in a cohort sampled during active COVID-19. CDR3s include the opening cysteine and the closing phenylalanine or tryptophan. D genes are given only for firm matches. Only some rows state a clone size, as once, few, many or a class for expanded clones.

>TRBJ2-1|once|TRBV5-6|TRBD2
CASRGLAGISYNEQFF
TGTGCCAGCAGAGGACTAGCGGGTATATCCTACAATGAGCAGTTCTTC
>TRBJ2-1|once|TRBV19|TRBD2
CASSKVAGAYNEQFF
TGTGCCAGTAGTAAGGTCGCGGGAGCCTACAATGAGCAGTTCTTC
>TRBJ2-7|-|TRBV3-1/TRBV3-2|-
CASSPFPSYEQYF
TGTGCCAGCAGCCCCTTCCCGTCCTACGAGCAGTACTTC
>TRBJ2-4|-|TRBV19|TRBD2
CASSTSKSGGLKNIQYF
TGTGCCAGTAGTACCTCGAAGAGCGGGGGGTTAAAAAACATTCAGTACTTC
>TRBJ1-2|-|TRBV7-2|TRBD1
CASSLTGTVYGYTF
TGTGCCAGCAGCTTAACGGGGACAGTCTATGGCTACACCTTC
>TRBJ2-5|-|TRBV13|TRBD2
CASSLGVGLRGGRRTQYF
TGTGCCAGCAGCTTAGGAGTGGGGTTGCGCGGGGGGAGGAGGACCCAGTACTTC
>TRBJ2-3|few|TRBV24-1|TRBD2
CATSRGGSDTQYF
TGTGCCACCAGTCGGGGGGGTTCAGATACGCAGTATTTT
>TRBJ2-5|few|TRBV6-1|TRBD1
CASSEDRGRETQYF
TGTGCCAGCAGTGAAGACAGGGGGAGGGAGACCCAGTACTTC
>TRBJ1-1|-|TRBV7-9|-
CASSLALYEGGSTEAFF
TGTGCCAGCAGCTTAGCGCTTTACGAGGGAGGAAGTACTGAAGCTTTCTTT
>TRBJ2-2|-|TRBV7-9|TRBD1
CASSKPGQGRIGELFF
TGTGCCAGCAGCAAACCGGGACAGGGTCGAATCGGGGAGCTGTTTTTT
>TRBJ1-5|-|TRBV4-3|-
CASSQDRVTHGNQPQHF
TGCGCCAGCAGCCAAGATAGAGTGACACATGGAAATCAGCCCCAGCATTTT
>TRBJ1-1|-|TRBV28|TRBD1
CASSPQGQGAEAFF
TGTGCCAGCAGTCCTCAAGGACAGGGGGCGGAAGCTTTCTTT
>TRBJ1-2|-|TRBV3-1/TRBV3-2|-
CASSQGGGNYGYTF
TGTGCCAGCAGCCAAGGGGGGGGAAACTATGGCTACACCTTC
>TRBJ2-7|-|TRBV10-3|-
CAISVVKGREPYF
TGTGCCATCAGTGTCGTCAAGGGTCGGGAGCCGTACTTC
>TRBJ2-7|-|TRBV7-2|TRBD2
CASSLAGTSGYEQYF
TGTGCCAGCAGCCTGGCGGGGACTAGCGGCTACGAGCAGTACTTC